What follows are 24 T cell receptor beta chains derived from one specimen sequenced in a study of cytomegalovirus exposure and HLA in healthy donors. The primer mix had 60 Vbeta and 13 Jbeta primers. Clones were sequenced by immunoSEQ multiplex PCR, and TCRdb holds only the in-frame ones, with some missing. The profile shows some 150,000 clones, about four fifths of them singletons. Specimen: PBMCs. Every receptor here comes from a man aged 35 to 55 in good health and CMV-seropositive.

V and J are TRBV9 and TRBJ1-3; D uncertain. CDR1 is SGDLS, CDR2 YYNGEE, per germline. The V end was cut by 4 bases, the J end by 2 bases, with 10 bases between. There are 14 residues in the CDR3. The CDR3 DNA sequence: TGTGCCAGCAGCCGGATGGAGGCTGGAAACACCATATATTTT. Translation gives CASSRMEAGNTIYF. The complete variable domain, with remaining parts taken from reference TRBV9 and TRBJ1-3, reads DSGVTQTPKHLITATGQRVTLRCSPRSGDLSVYWYQQSLDQGLQFLIQYYNGEERAKGNILERFSAQQFPDLHSELNLSSLELGDSALYFCASSRMEAGNTIYFGEGSWLTVV.

This clone was counted once. The genes are TRBV7-3 and TRBJ2-1; D is possibly TRBD1 (7 bases). V lost 2 bases to trimming and J lost 5 bases, with 13 bases between them. The CDR3 has 15 amino acids. Germline V gene sequence: CDR1 SGHTA, CDR2 FQGTGA. CDR3 sequence (DNA): TGTGCCAGCAGCTTATTTCCAGGGGGGCACAATGAGCAGTTCTTC. Its translation: CASSLFPGGHNEQFF.

CDR3 nucleotides: TGTGCCAGCACTGTGGCGGGGGGTTTGGCAGATACGCAGTATTTT. It codes for CASTVAGGLADTQYF. The J gene is TRBJ2-3, the V gene TRBV2, with 8 nucleotides matching TRBD2. V gave up 7 bases and J gave up 4 bases; unmatched junction bases: 10. Germline V gives CDR1 SNHLY, CDR2 FYNNEI. This CDR3 has 15 amino acids.

This clone was observed once. The chain carries TRBV9 and TRBJ2-1, with D maybe TRBD2 (6 bases). This CDR3 region has 14 residues. Between the trimmed V and J ends, which lost 3 bases and 6 bases, there was a span of 13 bases. CDR1 and CDR2 (germline): SGDLS, YYNGEE. CDR3 DNA: TGTGCCAGCAGCGGCCAGGGAGGTTCCAATGAGCAGTTCTTC. Amino acid sequence: CASSGQGGSNEQFF.

V and J are TRBV19 and TRBJ1-1; 8 positions match TRBD1. The germline V gene has CDR1 LNHDA and CDR2 SQIVND (reference sequence). The J segment lost 4 bases and the V segment lost 6 bases, leaving 4 bases of the junction unmatched. CDR3 length: 13 amino acids. CDR3 coding DNA: TGTGCCAGTAGGACAGGGGAAATCACTGAAGCTTTCTTT. Its protein product is CASRTGEITEAFF.

The chain uses TRBV7-6 and TRBJ2-5, with 14 bases identical to TRBD2. The CDR3 has 18 residues. The germline V gene encodes CDR1 SGHVS and CDR2 FNYEAQ. Unmatched junction bases numbered 11, after V lost 6 bases and J lost 2 bases. This chain's CDR3 is CASRATSGRAWGQETQYF. In DNA form, the CDR3 reads TGTGCCAGCAGGGCGACTAGCGGGAGGGCATGGGGACAAGAGACCCAGTACTTC.

This rearrangement joins TRBV27 to TRBJ2-3; TRBD2 might be the D (6 bases). This CDR3 comprises 14 residues. V shed 3 bases and J shed 5 bases, with 12 bases lying between them. Germline V gives CDR1 MNHEY, CDR2 SMNVEV (reference sequence). CDR3 bases: TGTGCCAGCAGTTTTAGAACTAGCCAAGATACGCAGTATTTT. Translated: CASSFRTSQDTQYF.

The chain combines TRBV6-1 with TRBJ2-1; 7 bases match TRBD1. Looked up from germline, CDR1 is MNHNS and CDR2 is SASEGT. CDR3 length: 13 residues. The V segment lost 7 bases and the J segment 8 bases; nucleotides outside the gene matches: 8. CDR3 in amino acids: CASTPTGSDEQFF. In DNA form, the CDR3 reads TGTGCCAGCACCCCGACAGGGAGTGATGAGCAGTTCTTC.

The V gene is TRBV2, the J gene TRBJ2-5; D perhaps matches TRBD1 (6 bases). The germline V gene has CDR1 SNHLY and CDR2 FYNNEI. Trimming left V 4 bases short and J 3 bases short, with 15 bases between. This CDR3 has 15 amino acids. Written as DNA, the CDR3 is TGTGCCAGCAGTGTGACACAGGGTCGGAAAGAGACCCAGTACTTC. Its protein is CASSVTQGRKETQYF.

CDR3 sequence reads: CASSLRTMTYEQYF. CDR3 DNA: TGCGCCAGCAGCCTTCGGACTATGACCTACGAGCAGTACTTC. The rearrangement joins TRBV5-1 to TRBJ2-7, with TRBD2 as a possible D gene (6 bases). Looked up from germline, CDR1 is SGHRS and CDR2 is YFSETQ. The CDR3 runs to 14 residues. V was clipped by 4 bases and J by 2 bases, with 13 bases between them.

This chain links TRBV2 with TRBJ1-1; 11 nucleotides agree with TRBD1. The CDR3 is made up of 17 amino acids. Germline CDR1 reads SNHLY; CDR2 reads FYNNEI. V was clipped by 4 bases and J by 5 bases; unmatched bases: 12. The CDR3 here is CASSGVGQGARWTEAFF. The DNA for the CDR3 is TGTGCCAGCAGTGGGGTAGGACAGGGGGCGCGATGGACTGAAGCTTTCTTT.

CDR3 DNA sequence: TGCGCCAGCAGCTTGGCCCCGTACCTGAAGAGCCAAGAGACCCAGTACTTC. Amino acids: CASSLAPYLKSQETQYF. The rearrangement uses TRBV5-1 and TRBJ2-5; D is uncertain. V lost 0 bases, J lost 1 base, and 16 bases lay in between. This CDR3 has 17 residues. In germline, CDR1 is SGHRS, CDR2 YFSETQ. Based on the CDR3 plus reference TRBV5-1 and TRBJ2-5, the full variable domain is KAGVTQTPRYLIKTRGQQVTLSCSPISGHRSVSWYQQTPGQGLQFLFEYFSETQRNKGNFPGRFSGRQFSNSRSEMNVSTLELGDSALYLCASSLAPYLKSQETQYFGPGTRLLVL.

This chain connects TRBV18 to TRBJ1-1, with D perhaps TRBD1 (5 bases). V lost 2 bases and J lost 7, with 11 bases in between. The CDR3 sequence is 13 residues long. Germline V gene sequence: CDR1 KGHSH, CDR2 LQKENI. CDR3 amino acids: CASSPVRENEAFF. In nucleotides, the CDR3 is TGTGCCAGCTCACCAGTCAGGGAAAATGAAGCTTTCTTT.

The CDR3 nucleotides are TGCGCCAGCAGCCTAACGAACCCTCGACAGGGGGATGTCTACACCTTC. It is translated as CASSLTNPRQGDVYTF. V and J are TRBV5-1 and TRBJ1-2; TRBD1 matches 9 bases. This CDR3 is 16 amino acids long. Trimming cost V 4 bases and J 10 bases; bases outside gene matches: 17. Germline assignment: CDR1 SGHRS and CDR2 YFSETQ.

This chain connects TRBV10-3 to TRBJ2-2; the D gene is possibly TRBD1 (5 bases). The CDR3 contains 13 residues. CDR1 is ENHRY, CDR2 SYGVKD, per germline. Trimming took 7 bases from V and 4 from J, leaving 10 bases between them. CDR3 sequence reads: CAIKGRLTGELFF. The CDR3 DNA follows: TGTGCCATCAAGGGGCGTCTCACCGGGGAGCTGTTTTTT.

The chain carries TRBV29-1 and TRBJ1-1; 7 bases fit TRBD1. Per the germline V gene, CDR1 is SQVTM and CDR2 is ANQGSEA. With V trimmed by 4 bases and J by 1 base, 3 bases remained unmatched. The CDR3 sequence is 13 residues long. Written as DNA, the CDR3 is TGCAGCGTTGTCAACAGGGGGAACACTGAAGCTTTCTTT. Residues: CSVVNRGNTEAFF.

The V and J genes are TRBV21-1 and TRBJ2-7; TRBD2 reflects the table's D call only, with no check against the DNA. TRBV21-1 is marked as a pseudogene. The CDR3 runs to 18 residues. The CDR3: CASKEGPHRGSLPYEQYF. In nucleotides, the CDR3 is TGTGCCAGCAAGGAAGGTCCCCATCGGGGTTCACTTCCCTACGAGCAGTACTTC.

This clone came up once. The CDR3: CASSPDPGIKLFF. For the CDR3, the DNA is TGCGCCAGCAGCCCAGATCCGGGAATAAAACTGTTTTTT. The chain is built from TRBV4-3 and TRBJ1-4, with D uncertain. Trimming took 4 bases from V and 10 from J, leaving 13 bases between them. This CDR3 region has 13 residues. Germline CDR1 LGHNA, CDR2 YSLEER.

The chain recombines TRBV5-6 with TRBJ2-5, with 11 bases fitting TRBD1. The J call may not be correct, given that the DNA end is closer to TRBJ2-7. CDR1 is SGHDT, CDR2 YYEEEE, per germline. This CDR3 spans 14 amino acids. The CDR3 here is CASSRRTGGNEQYF. The CDR3 region has the DNA TGTGCCAGCAGCAGACGGACAGGGGGCAACGAGCAGTACTTC.

The CDR3 protein is CASSRQGREQYF. CDR3 DNA sequence: TGTGCCAGCAGTAGACAGGGGCGAGAGCAGTACTTC. The J gene is TRBJ2-7, the V gene TRBV25-1, with 8 bases that match TRBD1. The J segment lost 7 bases and the V segment lost 5 bases, leaving 4 bases of the junction unmatched. CDR3 length equals 12 residues. Per the germline V gene, CDR1 is MGHDK and CDR2 is SYGVNS.

As DNA, the CDR3 is TGTGCCAGCAGTTACAGGCGGGGGGGCTGGGAGACCCAGTACTTC. It yields the protein CASSYRRGGWETQYF. This rearrangement joins TRBV6-5 to TRBJ2-5, with TRBD2 matching 9 bases. Germline V gene data show CDR1 as MNHEY and CDR2 as SVGAGI. CDR3 length equals 15 residues. The ends lost 2 bases at V and 5 bases at J; junction bases unmatched: 6.

The rearrangement joins TRBV10-1 to TRBJ1-2, with 9 bases identical to TRBD1. The V and J ends lost 6 bases and 0 bases, in that order; junction bases with no gene match: 8. This CDR3 has 16 residues. Germline assignment: CDR1 WNHNN and CDR2 SYGVQD (reference sequence). The CDR3: CASRRRTGASNYGYTF. As DNA, the CDR3 is TGCGCCAGCAGACGCAGGACAGGGGCATCTAACTATGGCTACACCTTC.

This clone was detected only a few times. This sequence joins TRBV10-3 and TRBJ2-1, with 7 bases identical to TRBD1. The junction had 4 bases not matched to a gene; V was cut back by 6 bases and J by 5 bases. This CDR3 is built from 13 residues. Germline V gives CDR1 ENHRY, CDR2 SYGVKD. Written as DNA, the CDR3 is TGTGCCATCAGAACAGGGGAAGACAATGAGCAGTTCTTC. Translating it yields CAIRTGEDNEQFF.

The rearrangement links TRBV7-9 to TRBJ1-4; D is possibly TRBD1 (6 bases). This CDR3 has 15 amino acids. CDR1 and CDR2 (germline): SEHNR, FQNEAQ (reference sequence). The V and J ends lost 4 bases and 5 bases respectively, with 14 bases between them. In nucleotides, the CDR3 is TGTGCCAGCAGCTCCGGGGGGGCGTTGAATGAAAAACTGTTTTTT. This codes for CASSSGGALNEKLFF.